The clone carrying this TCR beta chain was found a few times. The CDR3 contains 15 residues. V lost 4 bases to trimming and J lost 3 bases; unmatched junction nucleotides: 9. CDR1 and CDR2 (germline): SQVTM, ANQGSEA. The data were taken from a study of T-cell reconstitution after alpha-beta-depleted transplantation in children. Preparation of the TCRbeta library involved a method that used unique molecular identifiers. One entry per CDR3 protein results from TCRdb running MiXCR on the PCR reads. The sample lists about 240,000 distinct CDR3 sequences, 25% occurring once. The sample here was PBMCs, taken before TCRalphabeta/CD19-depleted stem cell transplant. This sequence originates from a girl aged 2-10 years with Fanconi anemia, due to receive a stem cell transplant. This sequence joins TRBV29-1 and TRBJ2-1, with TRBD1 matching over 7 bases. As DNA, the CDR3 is TGCAGCGTTGGCGGAAGTTGGACAGGCTACAATGAGCAGTTCTTC. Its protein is CSVGGSWTGYNEQFF.